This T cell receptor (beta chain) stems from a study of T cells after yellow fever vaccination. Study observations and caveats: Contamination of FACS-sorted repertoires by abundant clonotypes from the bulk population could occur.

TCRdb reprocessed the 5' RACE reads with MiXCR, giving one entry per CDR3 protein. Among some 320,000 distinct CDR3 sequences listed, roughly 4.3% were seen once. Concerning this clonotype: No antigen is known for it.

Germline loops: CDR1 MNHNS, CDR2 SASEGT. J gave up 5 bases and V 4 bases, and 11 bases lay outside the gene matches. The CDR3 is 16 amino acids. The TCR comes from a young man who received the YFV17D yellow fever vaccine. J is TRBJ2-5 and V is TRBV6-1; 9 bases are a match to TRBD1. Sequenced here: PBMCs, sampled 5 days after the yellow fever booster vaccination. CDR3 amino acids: CASSVVNRGPRETQYF. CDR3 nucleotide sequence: TGTGCCAGCAGTGTCGTTAACAGGGGGCCTAGGGAGACCCAGTACTTC.